This T cell receptor (beta chain) was sequenced during a study of spatial heterogeneity in lung cancer. Whole-study findings and limits: In tumor T cells, estimated coverage reached around 7% for alpha chains and under 15% for beta chains. Higher tumor mutation counts went along with higher counts of expanded intratumoral alpha and beta TCRs.

One entry per CDR3 protein, called by TCRdb with MiXCR from the 5' RACE reads. The table lists around 2,900 distinct CDR3 sequences, approximately 4.4% of them singletons, with under 20% in the top ten. This clonotype was counted ten times or more. The antigen remains unidentified. The V and J ends lost 2 bases and 13 bases respectively, with 15 bases between them. The germline gives CDR1 MNHEY, CDR2 SVGEGT. The CDR3 extends over 13 amino acids. Time point indicated: sample taken at primary tumor resection. The donors comprised about 70 untreated early-stage non-small cell lung cancer patients. In each case, whole RNA from tumor, nontumor lung or frozen PBMC was sequenced unsorted.

The clonotype originates from a female donor with early-stage non-small cell lung cancer. The source material was lung tumor tissue, sampled at surgery. The chain couples TRBV6-2 or TRBV6-3 to TRBJ2-4; D call uncertain. The CDR3 DNA sequence: TGTGCCAGCAGTTACGGTAGACGGACGGACCAGTACTTC. It translates to CASSYGRRTDQYF.